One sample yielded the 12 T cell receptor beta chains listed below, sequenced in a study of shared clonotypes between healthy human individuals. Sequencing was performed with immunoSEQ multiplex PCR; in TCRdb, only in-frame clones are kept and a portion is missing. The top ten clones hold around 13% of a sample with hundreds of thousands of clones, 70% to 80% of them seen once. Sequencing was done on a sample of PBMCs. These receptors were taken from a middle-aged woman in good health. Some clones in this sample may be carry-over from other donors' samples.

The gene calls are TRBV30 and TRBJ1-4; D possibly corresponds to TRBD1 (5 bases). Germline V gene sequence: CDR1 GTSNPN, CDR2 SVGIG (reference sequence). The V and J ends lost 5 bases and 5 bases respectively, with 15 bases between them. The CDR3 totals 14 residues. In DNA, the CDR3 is TGTGCCTGGGGCACCGGGGGTCGCAATGAAAAACTGTTTTTT. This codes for CAWGTGGRNEKLFF.

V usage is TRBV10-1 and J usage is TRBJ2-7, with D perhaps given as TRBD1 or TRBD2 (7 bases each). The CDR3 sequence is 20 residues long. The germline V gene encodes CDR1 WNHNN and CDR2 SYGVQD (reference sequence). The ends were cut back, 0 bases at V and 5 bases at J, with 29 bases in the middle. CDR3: CASSESAGLTHRQGTHEQYF. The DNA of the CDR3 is TGCGCCAGCAGTGAGTCAGCGGGGTTGACCCACCGACAGGGAACCCACGAGCAGTACTTC.

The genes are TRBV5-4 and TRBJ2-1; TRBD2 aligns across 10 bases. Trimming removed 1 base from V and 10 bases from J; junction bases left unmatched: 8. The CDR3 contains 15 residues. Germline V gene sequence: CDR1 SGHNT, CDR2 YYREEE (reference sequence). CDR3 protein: CASSLLLAGEGEQFF. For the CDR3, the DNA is TGTGCCAGCAGCTTGTTGCTAGCGGGAGAAGGCGAGCAGTTCTTC. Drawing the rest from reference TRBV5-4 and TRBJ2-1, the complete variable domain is ETGVTQSPTHLIKTRGQQVTLRCSSQSGHNTVSWYQQALGQGPQFIFQYYREEENGRGNFPPRFSGLQFPNYSSELNVNALELDDSALYLCASSLLLAGEGEQFFGPGTRLTVL.

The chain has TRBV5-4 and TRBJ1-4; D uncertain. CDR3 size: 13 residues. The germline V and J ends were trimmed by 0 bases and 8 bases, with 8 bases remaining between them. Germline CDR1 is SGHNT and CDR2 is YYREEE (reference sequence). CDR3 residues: CASSLGPEEKLFF. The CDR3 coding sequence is TGTGCCAGCAGCTTGGGGCCTGAGGAAAAACTGTTTTTT.

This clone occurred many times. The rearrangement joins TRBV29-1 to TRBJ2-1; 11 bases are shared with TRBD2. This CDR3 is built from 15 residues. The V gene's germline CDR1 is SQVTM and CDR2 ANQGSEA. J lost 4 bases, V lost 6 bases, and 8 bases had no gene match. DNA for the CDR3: TGCAGCGTCCCCCTACGGACTAGCGGGTACAATGAGCAGTTCTTC. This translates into CSVPLRTSGYNEQFF.

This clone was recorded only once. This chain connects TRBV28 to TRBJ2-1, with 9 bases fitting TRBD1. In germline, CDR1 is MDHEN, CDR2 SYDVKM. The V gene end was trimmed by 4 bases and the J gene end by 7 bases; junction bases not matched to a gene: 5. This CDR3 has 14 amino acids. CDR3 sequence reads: CASSSTGQGNEQFF. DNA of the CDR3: TGTGCCAGCAGTTCGACGGGACAGGGAAATGAGCAGTTCTTC. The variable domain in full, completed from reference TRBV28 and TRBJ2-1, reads DVKVTQSSRYLVKRTGEKVFLECVQDMDHENMFWYRQDPGLGLRLIYFSYDVKMKEKGDIPEGYSVSREKKERFSLILESASTNQTSMYLCASSSTGQGNEQFFGPGTRLTVL.

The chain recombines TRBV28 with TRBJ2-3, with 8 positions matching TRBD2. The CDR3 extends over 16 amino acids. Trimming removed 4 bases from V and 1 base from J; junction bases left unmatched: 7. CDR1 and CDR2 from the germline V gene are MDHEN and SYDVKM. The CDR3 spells CASSSGAAGGTDTQYF. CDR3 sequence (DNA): TGTGCCAGCAGTTCCGGGGCAGCGGGAGGCACAGATACGCAGTATTTT.

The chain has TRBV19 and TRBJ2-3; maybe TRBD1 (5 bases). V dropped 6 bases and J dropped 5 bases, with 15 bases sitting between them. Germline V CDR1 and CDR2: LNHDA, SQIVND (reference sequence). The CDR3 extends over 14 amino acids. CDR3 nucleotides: TGTGCCAGTAGCCTGGGGCCAGCTCGAGATACGCAGTATTTT. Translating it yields CASSLGPARDTQYF.

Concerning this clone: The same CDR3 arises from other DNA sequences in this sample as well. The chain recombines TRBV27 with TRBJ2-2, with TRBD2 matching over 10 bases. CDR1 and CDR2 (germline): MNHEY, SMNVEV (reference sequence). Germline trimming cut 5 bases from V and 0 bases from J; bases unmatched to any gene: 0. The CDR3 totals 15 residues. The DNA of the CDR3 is TGTGCCAGCAGTCTAGCGGGAGCGAACACCGGGGAGCTGTTTTTT. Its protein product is CASSLAGANTGELFF.

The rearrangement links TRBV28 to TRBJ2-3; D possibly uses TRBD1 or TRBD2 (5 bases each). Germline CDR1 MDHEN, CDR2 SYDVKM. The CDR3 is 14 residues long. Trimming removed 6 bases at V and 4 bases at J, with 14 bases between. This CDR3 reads CASRGRITPDTQYF. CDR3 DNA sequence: TGTGCCAGCAGGGGACGCATCACACCAGATACGCAGTATTTT.

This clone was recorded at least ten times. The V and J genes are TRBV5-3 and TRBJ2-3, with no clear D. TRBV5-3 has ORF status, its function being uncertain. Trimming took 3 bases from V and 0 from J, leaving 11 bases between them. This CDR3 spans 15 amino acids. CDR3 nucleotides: TGTGCCAGAAGCTCCGGCCGAGCAAGCACAGATACGCAGTATTTT. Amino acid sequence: CARSSGRASTDTQYF.

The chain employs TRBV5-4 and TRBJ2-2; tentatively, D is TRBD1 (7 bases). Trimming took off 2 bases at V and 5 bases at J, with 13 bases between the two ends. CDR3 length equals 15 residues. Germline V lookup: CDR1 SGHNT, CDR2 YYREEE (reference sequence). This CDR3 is CASSFFQGGTGELFF. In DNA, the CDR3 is TGTGCCAGCAGCTTCTTCCAGGGGGGAACCGGGGAGCTGTTTTTT.